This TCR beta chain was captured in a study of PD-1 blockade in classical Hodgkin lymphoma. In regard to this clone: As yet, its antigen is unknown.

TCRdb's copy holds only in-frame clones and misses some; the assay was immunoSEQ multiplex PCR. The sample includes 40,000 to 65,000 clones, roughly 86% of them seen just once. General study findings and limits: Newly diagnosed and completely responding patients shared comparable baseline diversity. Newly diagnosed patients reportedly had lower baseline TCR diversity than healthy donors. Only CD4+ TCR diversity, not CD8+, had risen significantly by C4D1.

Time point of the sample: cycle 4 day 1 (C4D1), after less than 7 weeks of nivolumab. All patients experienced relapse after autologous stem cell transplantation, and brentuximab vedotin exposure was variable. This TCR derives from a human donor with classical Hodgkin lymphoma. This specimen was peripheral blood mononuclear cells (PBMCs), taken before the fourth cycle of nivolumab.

This chain's CDR3 is CASSLGGNEQFF. As DNA, the CDR3 is TGTGCCAGCAGTTTAGGCGGGAATGAGCAGTTCTTC. The chain links TRBV27 to TRBJ2-1, with a tentative D call TRBD2 (5 bases). From germline, CDR1 is MNHEY and CDR2 SMNVEV (reference sequence). The CDR3 extends over 12 amino acids. Trimming took off 2 bases at V and 7 bases at J, with 6 bases between the two ends.